The 13 T cell receptor beta chains given below trace back to one sample, sequenced in a study of T cells in Graves' hyperthyroidism and ophthalmopathy. Regions amplified from RNA transcripts were the TCR beta CDR3 regions. Carried out on the TCR CDR3, a first-round RT-PCR used the HTBI primer set. A single record per CDR3 protein comes from TCRdb applying MiXCR to the multiplex PCR reads. The table records 750,000 to 900,000 distinct CDR3 sequences, roughly 40% of them present only once. The sample consisted of blood. Every receptor here comes from a young man with Graves' hyperthyroidism.

This clonotype was detected ten times or more. The genes are TRBV2 and TRBJ1-2; maybe TRBD1 (5 bases). Deletions cut 7 bases from V and 8 bases from J, with 20 bases between. Germline CDR1 and CDR2: SNHLY and FYNNEI. The CDR3 extends over 14 amino acids. The CDR3 DNA follows: TGTGCCAGCACTGGGAAACAGGTTGTAAGGGGCTACACCTTC. Protein sequence: CASTGKQVVRGYTF.

This clonotype showed up just a few times. The CDR3 DNA follows: TGTGCCAGCAGCCCGCGACTAGCCGGGGAGCTGTTTTTT. Translation: CASSPRLAGELFF. V gene TRBV9 combines with J gene TRBJ2-2; weak D call: TRBD2 (6 bases). CDR1 is SGDLS and CDR2 is YYNGEE in the germline V gene. Trimming stripped 4 bases from V and 6 bases from J, with 10 bases between. There are 13 residues in the CDR3.

This clonotype has more than one count but fewer than ten. The V and J genes are TRBV24-1 and TRBJ2-7; D is perhaps TRBD1 (6 bases). CDR3 length equals 17 residues. The V end was cut by 2 bases, the J end by 2 bases, with 18 bases between. From germline, CDR1 is KGHDR and CDR2 SFDVKD. CDR3 in amino acids: CATSDSAGTSSPYEQYF. The CDR3 DNA sequence: TGTGCCACCAGTGATTCCGCCGGGACATCTTCTCCCTACGAGCAGTACTTC.

This sequence joins TRBV6-5 and TRBJ1-5; D remains unclear. CDR1 is MNHEY and CDR2 is SVGAGI in the germline V gene. CDR3 length: 14 residues. V was trimmed by 4 bases and J by 2 bases, leaving 9 bases between them. CDR3: CASSSTSGNQPQHF. CDR3 nucleotide sequence: TGTGCCAGCAGTTCCACATCCGGCAATCAGCCCCAGCATTTT.

This clonotype was seen many times. The chain employs TRBV29-1 and TRBJ1-5; D ambiguous. Germline V gene data show CDR1 as SQVTM and CDR2 as ANQGSEA. The CDR3 runs to 11 residues. Deletions cut 6 bases from V and 11 bases from J, with 14 bases between. The CDR3 here is CSVASGGSQHF. The CDR3 DNA sequence: TGCAGCGTCGCCTCAGGAGGATCCCAGCATTTT.

This clonotype was seen a single time. This chain joins TRBV29-1 and TRBJ1-5, with D unresolved. Germline assignment: CDR1 SQVTM and CDR2 ANQGSEA. The length of the CDR3 is 13 residues. The CDR3 loop reads CSEKAGRNQPQHF. The CDR3, as DNA: TGCAGTGAAAAGGCAGGTCGTAATCAGCCCCAGCATTTT.

The chain combines TRBV25-1 with TRBJ1-1; TRBD1 is a possible D gene (6 bases). Germline-derived CDR1 and CDR2 are MGHDK and SYGVNS. The V end was cut by 8 bases, the J end by 3 bases, with 10 bases between. The CDR3 is 12 amino acids. As DNA, the CDR3 is TGTGCCAGCGTTGAGGGGGACACTGAAGCTTTCTTT. This encodes CASVEGDTEAFF.

This clonotype has a count of ten or more. The genes are TRBV7-9 and TRBJ1-2; D uncertain. Germline lookup yields CDR1 SEHNR and CDR2 FQNEAQ (reference sequence). Trimming pared 5 bases from V and 8 bases from J, leaving 21 bases between. This CDR3 is 15 amino acids long. The CDR3 is CASSQMGAASGGYTF. CDR3 sequence (DNA): TGTGCCAGCAGCCAGATGGGCGCGGCGTCTGGAGGCTACACCTTC.

The V gene is TRBV25-1, the J gene TRBJ1-6; 7 nucleotides line up with TRBD1. The CDR3 sequence is 14 residues long. Germline lookup yields CDR1 MGHDK and CDR2 SYGVNS. Trimming took 0 bases from V and 12 from J; bases not matched to a gene: 5. CDR3 nucleotides: TGTGCCAGCAGTGAATATGACAGGGTGGAACCCCTCCACTTT. This gives the protein CASSEYDRVEPLHF. Full variable domain (rest looked up from reference TRBV25-1 and TRBJ1-6): EADIYQTPRYLVIGTGKKITLECSQTMGHDKMYWYQQDPGMELHLIHYSYGVNSTEKGDLSSESTVSRIRTEHFPLTLESARPSHTSQYLCASSEYDRVEPLHFGNGTRLTVT.

This chain connects TRBV2 to TRBJ1-6; perhaps TRBD1 as D (5 bases). Germline V lookup: CDR1 SNHLY, CDR2 FYNNEI. With 5 bases removed from V and 0 bases from J, the gap between germline ends came to 14 bases. The CDR3 is 17 residues long. CDR3 coding DNA: TGTGCCAGCAGTTTTTTATTGAGGGGCTCCTATAATTCACCCCTCCACTTT. Amino acid sequence: CASSFLLRGSYNSPLHF.

This clonotype was seen ten or more times. The chain recombines TRBV10-3 with TRBJ1-2; 7 nucleotides line up with TRBD1. Germline-derived CDR1 and CDR2 are ENHRY and SYGVKD. V shed 6 bases and J 3 bases; nucleotides not matched to a gene: 7. CDR3 size: 14 residues. The CDR3 nucleotides read TGTGCCATCAGAAGTCAGGGGGAGGACTATGGCTACACCTTC. Amino acid sequence: CAIRSQGEDYGYTF.

The gene calls are TRBV25-1 and TRBJ2-7; D may correspond to TRBD1 or TRBD2 (6 bases each). The germline gives CDR1 MGHDK, CDR2 SYGVNS. Trimming pared 6 bases from V and 0 bases from J, leaving 15 bases between. There are 15 residues in the CDR3. In DNA, the CDR3 is TGTGCCAGCAGCCCAGGGGCGGGGATCTCCTACGAGCAGTACTTC. Protein: CASSPGAGISYEQYF.

The chain uses TRBV4-1 and TRBJ1-4, with D unclear. CDR1 and CDR2 (germline): MGHRA, YSYEKL. Trimming removed 1 base at V and 8 bases at J, with 8 bases between. This CDR3 is 13 amino acids long. The CDR3: CASSQVYGEKLFF. CDR3 DNA sequence: TGCGCCAGCAGCCAAGTTTACGGGGAAAAACTGTTTTTT.